Following are 26 T cell receptor beta chains from one sample sequenced in a study of vaccination effects on CD4 cells after COVID-19 (dated by TCRdb to between 2021 and 2024). The library was generated by the immunoSEQ multiplex PCR assay. This is the immuneACCESS table as TCRdb keeps it, with only in-frame sequences that have V and J called. A part of the clones is gone; compared with another copy, unresolved V genes explain less than half, and the rest is unexplained. This sample lists tens of thousands of clones; about four fifths were detected once. The ten largest clones take up more than 2% of the sample. These receptors lack a known antigen. In the ViraFEST assay, PBMC were stimulated with viral peptide pools, and TCR sequencing was then used to find antigen-specific CD4+ T cell clonotypes based on their expansion. After more than 9 days of culture, CD4+ T cells were isolated with the EasySep CD4+ T cell isolation kit.

The sample here was CD4+ T cells from PBMCs cultured with HCoV-229E spike peptides, taken before COVID-19 vaccination. Taken with the paper, the label for cell subset or site translates to: HCoV-229E spike overlapping peptide pool stimulation. Receptors originate from a human donor who received a COVID-19 vaccine.

The chain is built from TRBV7-2 and TRBJ2-1; no clear D. The CDR3 has 13 residues. In germline, CDR1 is SGHTA, CDR2 FQGNSA. Trimming shortened V by 3 bases and J by 4 bases, and 7 bases separated the two germline ends. CDR3 in DNA: TGTGCCAGCAGCTTGAACGAATACAATGAGCAGTTCTTC. Protein: CASSLNEYNEQFF. The whole variable domain, filled in from reference TRBV7-2 and TRBJ2-1, reads GAGVSQSPSNKVTEKGKDVELRCDPISGHTALYWYRQSLGQGLEFLIYFQGNSAPDKSGLPSDRFSAERTGGSVSTLTIQRTQQEDSAVYLCASSLNEYNEQFFGPGTRLTVL.

The J gene is TRBJ2-6, the V gene TRBV4-1; 10 bases align to TRBD2. Germline V gives CDR1 MGHRA, CDR2 YSYEKL. V gave up 4 bases and J gave up 0 bases; unmatched junction bases: 12. This CDR3 is built from 20 residues. The DNA of the CDR3 is TGCGCCAGCAGCCGAAAACCTAGCGGGGGTAATTTCTCTGGGGCCAACGTCCTGACTTTC. This codes for CASSRKPSGGNFSGANVLTF.

This clone was detected once. The gene calls are TRBV9 and TRBJ2-5; the D gene is possibly TRBD2 (5 bases). The CDR3 covers 15 residues. Trimming left V 1 base short and J 5 bases short, with 15 bases between. Per the germline V gene, CDR1 is SGDLS and CDR2 is YYNGEE. CDR3 sequence: CASSVRDLRGETQYF. The CDR3 coding sequence is TGTGCCAGCAGCGTAAGGGATCTGCGCGGGGAGACCCAGTACTTC.

The chain combines TRBV5-1 with TRBJ2-3; TRBD1 might be the D (6 bases). The ends were cut back, 1 base at V and 6 bases at J, with 12 bases in the middle. Germline V lookup: CDR1 SGHRS, CDR2 YFSETQ. The length of the CDR3 is 14 residues. DNA for the CDR3: TGCGCCAGCAGCTTGCAGACAGGTGGTGATACGCAGTATTTT. Protein product: CASSLQTGGDTQYF.

The gene calls are TRBV11-2 and TRBJ1-2; no reliable D call. CDR1 is SGHAT and CDR2 is FQNNGV in the germline V gene. The CDR3 sequence is 12 residues long. V lost 5 bases and J 5 bases, leaving 9 bases between the germline ends. The CDR3 spells CASSPGGYGYTF. In DNA, the CDR3 is TGTGCCAGCAGCCCGGGAGGGTATGGCTACACCTTC.

V usage is TRBV30 and J usage is TRBJ1-4; 8 nucleotides line up with TRBD1. CDR3 length equals 12 residues. Germline lookup yields CDR1 GTSNPN and CDR2 SVGIG (reference sequence). Trimming removed 5 bases from V and 10 bases from J; junction bases left unmatched: 6. The CDR3 coding sequence is TGTGCCTGGGCAGGGGGCCTGGGAAAACTGTTTTTT. As protein: CAWAGGLGKLFF.

As DNA, the CDR3 is TGTGCCAGTAGTTCGCCGAAAGGACAGGGGGTATTGACCTATAATTCACCCCTCCACTTT. Residues: CASSSPKGQGVLTYNSPLHF. The V gene is TRBV19, the J gene TRBJ1-6; 10 nucleotides agree with TRBD1. This CDR3 is 20 amino acids long. V shed 5 bases, J shed 2 bases, and the junction held 15 bases outside the gene matches. CDR1 is LNHDA and CDR2 is SQIVND in the germline V gene (reference sequence).

The chain is built from TRBV6-5 and TRBJ1-6; 7 bases line up with TRBD1. V lost 8 bases and J lost 7; bases outside the gene matches: 5. Germline V gene lookup returns CDR1 MNHEY and CDR2 SVGAGI. This CDR3 spans 13 amino acids. The CDR3: CASVRDRNSPLHF. The CDR3 nucleotides are TGTGCCAGCGTACGGGACAGAAATTCACCCCTCCACTTT.

Only a few counts were recorded for this clone. The J gene is TRBJ2-5, the V gene TRBV5-1; 13 nucleotides agree with TRBD2. Germline CDR1 is SGHRS and CDR2 is YFSETQ. CDR3 length equals 16 residues. V lost 2 bases and J lost 3; bases outside the gene matches: 4. CDR3 nucleotide sequence: TGCGCCAGCAGCTTTCGACTAGCGGGGGGAAAAGAGACCCAGTACTTC. Amino acids: CASSFRLAGGKETQYF.

V gene TRBV27 combines with J gene TRBJ1-2, with D uncertain. Germline V CDR1 and CDR2: MNHEY, SMNVEV (reference sequence). V dropped 3 bases and J dropped 9 bases, with 14 bases sitting between them. The CDR3 has 13 residues. CDR3 nucleotides: TGTGCCAGCAGTTTCCTTCAGGCTCGGAGCTACACCTTC. This sequence encodes CASSFLQARSYTF.

The V call is TRBV6-6, the J call TRBJ2-1; D is ambiguous. V dropped 4 bases and J dropped 4 bases, with 11 bases sitting between them. CDR1 MNHNY and CDR2 SVGAGI come from the germline V gene (reference sequence). CDR3 size: 14 residues. CDR3 nucleotide sequence: TGTGCCAGCAGTTCTCAGGTGTCATACAATGAGCAGTTCTTC. It specifies CASSSQVSYNEQFF.

The chain recombines TRBV28 with TRBJ1-4; D gene unclear. Between the trimmed V and J ends, which lost 4 bases and 3 bases, there was a span of 3 bases. CDR1 and CDR2 from the germline V gene are MDHEN and SYDVKM. This CDR3 is built from 12 residues. The chain's CDR3 is CASSSANEKLFF. CDR3 DNA: TGTGCCAGCAGTTCGGCTAATGAAAAACTGTTTTTT.

The CDR3 protein is CASSEAYRAGYGYTF. The DNA for the CDR3 is TGTGCCAGCAGTGAAGCCTACAGGGCTGGGTATGGCTACACCTTC. The V gene is TRBV6-1, the J gene TRBJ1-2; D might be TRBD1 (6 bases). The CDR3 is 15 residues long. V was shortened by 0 bases and J by 5 bases, with 13 bases between the two germline ends. Germline loops: CDR1 MNHNS, CDR2 SASEGT.

The chain couples TRBV6-6 to TRBJ2-5; no clear D. In germline, CDR1 is MNHNY, CDR2 SVGAGI (reference sequence). This CDR3 has 12 amino acids. Trimming took 5 bases from V and 5 from J, leaving 9 bases between them. The chain's CDR3 is CASSVFAETQYF. CDR3 DNA sequence: TGTGCCAGCAGTGTTTTCGCGGAGACCCAGTACTTC.

This clone was counted only a few times. The V and J genes are TRBV6-2 or TRBV6-3 and TRBJ2-1; TRBD2 matches 9 bases. The CDR3 has 18 amino acids. The germline V gene has CDR1 MNHEY and CDR2 SVGEGT. V lost 6 bases, J lost 3 bases, and 15 bases stayed unmatched. The CDR3 nucleotides are TGTGCCAGCAGCTCACTCCCAACTTCGCGGGGGGGCTACAATGAGCAGTTCTTC. This encodes CASSSLPTSRGGYNEQFF.

The V and J genes are TRBV24-1 and TRBJ1-2, with D hard to call. This CDR3 has 13 residues. Germline V gives CDR1 KGHDR, CDR2 SFDVKD. Trimming stripped 2 bases from V and 2 bases from J, with 5 bases between. The CDR3 DNA is TGTGCCACCAGTGATTATGGGAACTATGGCTACACCTTC. Its protein is CATSDYGNYGYTF.

This clone was counted between two and nine times. The V and J genes are TRBV9 and TRBJ1-6; tentatively, D is TRBD1 (5 bases). With 0 bases removed from V and 9 bases from J, the gap between germline ends came to 13 bases. CDR3 length equals 15 residues. In germline, CDR1 is SGDLS, CDR2 YYNGEE. The CDR3 region has the DNA TGTGCCAGCAGCGTAGGTCAGGGCACAGTTTCACCCCTCCACTTT. Protein sequence: CASSVGQGTVSPLHF. Drawing the rest from reference TRBV9 and TRBJ1-6, the complete variable domain is DSGVTQTPKHLITATGQRVTLRCSPRSGDLSVYWYQQSLDQGLQFLIQYYNGEERAKGNILERFSAQQFPDLHSELNLSSLELGDSALYFCASSVGQGTVSPLHFGNGTRLTVT.

The V and J genes are TRBV5-4 and TRBJ2-5; either TRBD1 or TRBD2 may supply D (6 bases each). The germline V gene has CDR1 SGHNT and CDR2 YYREEE (reference sequence). V was shortened by 5 bases and J by 9 bases, with 20 bases between the two germline ends. CDR3 size: 14 residues. CDR3 nucleotides: TGTGCCAGCAGTATACCGGGGGCCGGTGGGGCCCAGTACTTC. It codes for CASSIPGAGGAQYF. The entire variable domain, with the rest obtained from reference TRBV5-4 and TRBJ2-5, is as follows: ETGVTQSPTHLIKTRGQQVTLRCSSQSGHNTVSWYQQALGQGPQFIFQYYREEENGRGNFPPRFSGLQFPNYSSELNVNALELDDSALYLCASSIPGAGGAQYFGPGTRLLVL.

This chain connects TRBV11-2 to TRBJ2-2, with 9 bases matching TRBD2. V lost 4 bases to trimming and J lost 1 base; unmatched junction nucleotides: 10. The CDR3 consists of 18 residues. The V gene's germline CDR1 is SGHAT and CDR2 FQNNGV. This CDR3 is CASSSSCGGALNTGELFF. Here the CDR3 DNA reads TGTGCCAGCAGCTCCTCGTGCGGGGGGGCCTTGAACACCGGGGAGCTGTTTTTT.

V is TRBV6-5 and J is TRBJ2-3; 7 bases match TRBD2. This CDR3 region has 11 residues. The ends lost 8 bases at V and 4 bases at J; junction bases unmatched: 0. CDR1 and CDR2 (germline): MNHEY, SVGAGI. The CDR3 reads CASGRADTQYF. The CDR3 DNA is TGTGCCAGCGGGAGGGCAGATACGCAGTATTTT.

The chain is built from TRBV2 and TRBJ2-7, with D possibly being TRBD1 (6 bases). Between the trimmed V and J ends, which lost 6 bases and 7 bases, there was a span of 19 bases. Germline loops: CDR1 SNHLY, CDR2 FYNNEI. The CDR3 is 14 residues long. CDR3 sequence (DNA): TGTGCCAGCAGGCTATTTACAGGGTCGGGTGAGCAGTACGTC. Translated: CASRLFTGSGEQYV.

J is TRBJ2-3 and V is TRBV7-2; no clear D. Germline values: CDR1 SGHTA, CDR2 FQGNSA. The CDR3 length is 14 residues. V gave up 0 bases and J gave up 6 bases, with 10 bases separating them. CDR3 bases: TGTGCCAGCAGCTTAGCGGTGGCGCTCGATACGCAGTATTTT. Translating it yields CASSLAVALDTQYF.

The chain uses TRBV5-6 and TRBJ2-7; unclear D gene. This CDR3 spans 14 amino acids. Trimming stripped 3 bases from V and 3 bases from J, with 13 bases between. Germline CDR1 and CDR2: SGHDT and YYEEEE. The CDR3 DNA sequence: TGTGCCAGCAGCTATCCGGGCCACGGCTACGAGCAGTACGTC. Translated, it gives CASSYPGHGYEQYV.

V is TRBV21-1 and J is TRBJ2-7; the table names TRBD1, a call not compared with the DNA. TRBV21-1 is annotated as a pseudogene. CDR3 size: 21 residues. CDR3 DNA: TGTGAACCCGACAGGCGCCTACGTACGTGTAATCGTTTCGACCGGGACTACGAGCAGTACGTC. This translates into CEPDRRLRTCNRFDRDYEQYV.

In this sample, this clone turned up once. V is TRBV12-3 or TRBV12-4 and J is TRBJ1-2; 7 nucleotides agree with TRBD1. The CDR3 runs 13 residues. J was trimmed by 11 bases and V by 3 bases; bases with no gene match: 9. The CDR3 DNA is TGTGCCAGCAGTTTCCTTCGGGACAGCCAGTACACCTTC. Translation: CASSFLRDSQYTF.

The chain carries TRBV29-1 and TRBJ2-1, with TRBD2 matching over 15 bases. Losses at the gene ends were 0 bases for V and 0 bases for J; bases not matched to a gene: 12. CDR1 SQVTM and CDR2 ANQGSEA come from the germline V gene. CDR3 length equals 21 residues. CDR3: CSVEDPLGTSGGYSSYNEQFF. The CDR3 coding sequence is TGCAGCGTTGAAGATCCTTTAGGGACTAGCGGGGGGTATAGCTCCTACAATGAGCAGTTCTTC.